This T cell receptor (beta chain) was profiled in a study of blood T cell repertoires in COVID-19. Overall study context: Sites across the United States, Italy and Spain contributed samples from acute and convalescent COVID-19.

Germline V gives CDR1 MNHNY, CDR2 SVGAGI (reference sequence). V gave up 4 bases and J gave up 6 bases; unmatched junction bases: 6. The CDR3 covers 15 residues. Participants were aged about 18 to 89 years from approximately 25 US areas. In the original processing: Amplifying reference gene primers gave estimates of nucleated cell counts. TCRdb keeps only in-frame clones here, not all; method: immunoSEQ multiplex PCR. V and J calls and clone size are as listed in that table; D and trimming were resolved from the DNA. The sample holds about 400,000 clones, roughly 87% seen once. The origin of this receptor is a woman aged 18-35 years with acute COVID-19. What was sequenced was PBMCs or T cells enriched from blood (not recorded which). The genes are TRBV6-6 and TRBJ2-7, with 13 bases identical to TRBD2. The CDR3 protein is CASSLTSGRPGEQYF. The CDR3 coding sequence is TGTGCCAGCAGTTTGACTAGCGGGAGGCCGGGCGAGCAGTACTTC.